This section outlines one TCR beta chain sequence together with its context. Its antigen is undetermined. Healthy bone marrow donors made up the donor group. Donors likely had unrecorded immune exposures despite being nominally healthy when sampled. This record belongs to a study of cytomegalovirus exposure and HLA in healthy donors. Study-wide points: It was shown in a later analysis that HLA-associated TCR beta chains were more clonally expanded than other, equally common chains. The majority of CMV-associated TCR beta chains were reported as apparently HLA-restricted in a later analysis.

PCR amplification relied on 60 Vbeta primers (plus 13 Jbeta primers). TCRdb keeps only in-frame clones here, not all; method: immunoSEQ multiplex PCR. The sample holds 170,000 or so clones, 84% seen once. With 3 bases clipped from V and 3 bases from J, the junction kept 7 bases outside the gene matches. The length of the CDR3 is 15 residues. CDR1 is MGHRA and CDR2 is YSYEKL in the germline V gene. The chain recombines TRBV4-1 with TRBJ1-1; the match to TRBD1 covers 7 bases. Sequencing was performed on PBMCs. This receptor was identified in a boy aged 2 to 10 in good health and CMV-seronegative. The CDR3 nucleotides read TGCGCCAGCAGCCAGGAAGACAGGGAAGACACTGAAGCTTTCTTT. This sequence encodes CASSQEDREDTEAFF.